The clone carrying this TCR beta chain was recorded once. The ends were cut back, 4 bases at V and 7 bases at J, with 16 bases in the middle. CDR1 MGHRA and CDR2 YSYEKL come from the germline V gene. The CDR3 runs to 14 residues. The data stem from a study of blood T cell repertoires in COVID-19. Study-level background: Acute-phase and convalescent COVID-19 samples originated in the United States, Italy and Spain. T cells, B-cell-depleted T cells, or PBMCs supplied cDNA or gDNA.

Sequencing was performed with immunoSEQ multiplex PCR; in TCRdb, only in-frame clones are kept and a portion is missing. The repertoire holds about 380,000 clones, with 89% as singletons. The sequenced sample consisted of peripheral blood. The chain has TRBV4-1 and TRBJ1-2, with TRBD1 as a possible D gene (5 bases). This sequence originates from a man aged 35 to 55 with acute or convalescent COVID-19. This CDR3 reads CASSLLAGISGYTF. The CDR3 DNA is TGCGCCAGCAGCCTATTAGCAGGGATTTCTGGCTACACCTTC.